This TCR beta chain was obtained from a study of blood T cell repertoires in COVID-19. Overall study: Sites in the United States, Italy and Spain provided acute and convalescent COVID-19 samples.

Seattle patients were enrolled while actively infected and followed longitudinally. In this sample, this clone turned up a few times. Using immunoSEQ multiplex PCR, the repertoire was profiled, and TCRdb retains in-frame clones only, with some absent. The repertoire has fewer than 140,000 clones, approximately 80% of them found once; the top ten carry 5% to 7.5%. The germline gives CDR1 MNHNY, CDR2 SVGAGI (reference sequence). This CDR3 is built from 15 residues. Trimming at V came to 2 bases and at J to 4 bases, leaving 5 bases not matched to a gene. This sequence joins TRBV6-6 and TRBJ2-7; 10 bases match TRBD2. This sequence originates from an elderly man with COVID-19, enrolled during active disease. The sample comprised peripheral blood. CDR3 nucleotide sequence: TGTGCCAGCAGTTACGCTAGCGGGAGTTTTTACGAGCAGTACTTC. This translates into CASSYASGSFYEQYF.